This TCR beta chain comes out of a study of T-cell memory formation after mild COVID-19. Looking at the study overall: Largely, the TCR clusters proved donor specific.

This clonotype was seen repeatedly, ten times or more. As yet, its antigen is unknown. Study-level results: Among clones contracting day 15 to 85, CD4/CD8 was balanced, whereas later expanders leaned CD4+. Pre-infection memory contained some responding clones, which suggested that cross-reactive memory had joined.

TCRdb re-called the 5' RACE reads with MiXCR, one entry per CDR3 protein. The data hold 25,000 to 35,000 distinct CDR3 sequences, with roughly 7.4% observed a single time. The sample was PBMCs or a T cell subset sorted from them (not recorded which). This clonotype was sampled from an adult woman who had mild COVID-19 (a few samples of this study predate the infection). Cell type and time point are not known.

Here the CDR3 reads CSARWLGLHEKLFF. DNA of the CDR3: TGCAGTGCTAGGTGGCTCGGGCTTCATGAAAAACTGTTTTTT. The J gene is TRBJ1-4, the V gene TRBV20-1; D gene ambiguous. CDR1 and CDR2 (germline): DFQATT, SNEGSKA (reference sequence). Trimming removed 3 bases from V and 6 bases from J, with 14 bases in between. The CDR3 loop spans 14 amino acids.